These T cell receptor beta chains were read from a single sample in a study of lymphopenia after photon versus proton radiotherapy. Clones were sequenced by immunoSEQ multiplex PCR, and TCRdb holds only the in-frame ones, with some missing. The table includes 50,000 to 65,000 clones, about nine tenths detected once. The sample here was peripheral blood, taken from a patient treated with proton-based radiotherapy. These receptors were obtained from an elderly man with esophageal cancer. Both conserved end residues are part of each CDR3. A D gene is named only where the DNA matches it firmly. The size entry is marked missing in some rows and otherwise reads once, few, many or a size class.

TGTGCCATCAGTGAGTCATACGGACAAGAGACCCAGTACTTC,CAISESYGQETQYF,TRBJ2-5,-,-,TRBV10-3
TGTGCCAGCAGTACTAGCGGGGTTGTAGATACGCAGTATTTT,CASSTSGVVDTQYF,TRBJ2-3,TRBD2,-,TRBV6-1
TGCAGCGTTGAAGATCGGGGACAGCTTGTGAACTATGGCTACACCTTC,CSVEDRGQLVNYGYTF,TRBJ1-2,TRBD1,-,TRBV29-1
TGCGCCAGCAGCCAGAGATGGTTAAGGACTGGGGACAGGGTTAATGAAAAACTGTTTTTT,CASSQRWLRTGDRVNEKLFF,TRBJ1-4,TRBD1,-,TRBV4-1
TGTGCCAGCTCACCATTTCGCACAGGCAGGGGCACCGGGGAGCTGTTTTTT,CASSPFRTGRGTGELFF,TRBJ2-2,-,-,TRBV18
TGTGCCAGCAGGGATCCTAGCTCCTACAATGAGCAGTTCTTC,CASRDPSSYNEQFF,TRBJ2-1,-,-,TRBV21-1
TGTGCCAGCAGTTTAACCATGCAAGGAAGGTCCTATAATTCACCCCTCCACTTT,CASSLTMQGRSYNSPLHF,TRBJ1-6,-,-,TRBV27
TGTGCCAGCCAACCGGCAGTGAACTCCTACAATGAGCAGTTCTTC,CASQPAVNSYNEQFF,TRBJ2-1,-,-,TRBV19
TGTGCCAGCAGCCAACCCATCCGACTAGCGGTAACCTACAATGAGCAGTTCTTC,CASSQPIRLAVTYNEQFF,TRBJ2-1,TRBD2,-,TRBV7-9
TGTGCCATCAGTGAATCTAGCGGGAGTTACGAACAAGGGCTGTTTTTT,CAISESSGSYEQGLFF,TRBJ2-2,TRBD2,-,TRBV10-3
TGTGCCAGCAGCGTGGGGACTAGCGGGAGGAACATTCAGTACTTC,CASSVGTSGRNIQYF,TRBJ2-4,TRBD2,-,TRBV7-8
TGTGCCAGCAGCTTTCGAGAGACCCAGTACTTC,CASSFRETQYF,TRBJ2-5,-,few,TRBV7-6
TGTGCCATCAGTGAGTCTGCAGACTCCTACAATGAGCAGTTCTTC,CAISESADSYNEQFF,TRBJ2-1,-,-,TRBV10-3
TGTGCCAGCAGTAAACCAGGGGCTTGGACAGATACGCAGTATTTT,CASSKPGAWTDTQYF,TRBJ2-3,-,-,TRBV5-6
TGCGCCAGCAGCCAAGATTGGCTCACAGATACGCAGTATTTT,CASSQDWLTDTQYF,TRBJ2-3,-,few,TRBV4-1
TGTGCCTGGAACCGGGGGGACACTGAAGCTTTCTTT,CAWNRGDTEAFF,TRBJ1-1,-,-,TRBV30
TGTGCCAGCACTCCACAGGGATTCTCCAACTATGGCTACACCTTC,CASTPQGFSNYGYTF,TRBJ1-2,-,-,TRBV28
TGCAGCGCTCTACAGGGGGCGCCGGAGACCCAGTACTTC,CSALQGAPETQYF,TRBJ2-5,TRBD1,-,TRBV29-1
TGTGCCACCAGACCCGACAGGCCTGGCTACACCTTC,CATRPDRPGYTF,TRBJ1-2,-,-,TRBV7-2
TGTGCCAGCAGCAGCCTAGACTATGGCTACACCTTC,CASSSLDYGYTF,TRBJ1-2,-,-,TRBV7-9
TGTGCCATCAGTGAGTCCGGGCAGTTCTATGGCTACACCTTC,CAISESGQFYGYTF,TRBJ1-2,-,-,TRBV10-3
TGTGCCAGCAGAGAAGGGCTAGCGGGGGGGCACAATGAGCAGTTCTTC,CASREGLAGGHNEQFF,TRBJ2-1,TRBD2,-,TRBV19
TGTGCCAGCAGCTTGAGGAGGGGTTGGGAGACCCAGTACTTC,CASSLRRGWETQYF,TRBJ2-5,-,-,TRBV5-6